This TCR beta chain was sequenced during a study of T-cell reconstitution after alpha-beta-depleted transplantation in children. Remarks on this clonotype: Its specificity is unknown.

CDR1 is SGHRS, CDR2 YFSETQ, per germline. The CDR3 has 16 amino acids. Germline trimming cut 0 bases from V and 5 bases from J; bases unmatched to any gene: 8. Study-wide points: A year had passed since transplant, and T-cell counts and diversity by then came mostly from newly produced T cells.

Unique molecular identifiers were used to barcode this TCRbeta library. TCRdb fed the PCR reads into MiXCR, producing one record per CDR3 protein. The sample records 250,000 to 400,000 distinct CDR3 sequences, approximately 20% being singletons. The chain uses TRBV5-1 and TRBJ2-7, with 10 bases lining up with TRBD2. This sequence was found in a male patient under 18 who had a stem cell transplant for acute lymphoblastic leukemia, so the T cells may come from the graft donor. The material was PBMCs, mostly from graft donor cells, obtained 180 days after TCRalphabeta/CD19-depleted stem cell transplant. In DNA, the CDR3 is TGCGCCAGCAGCTTGGCTCTAGCGGGAGTGGTGAACGAGCAGTACTTC. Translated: CASSLALAGVVNEQYF. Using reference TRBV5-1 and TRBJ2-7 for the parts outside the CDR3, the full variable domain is KAGVTQTPRYLIKTRGQQVTLSCSPISGHRSVSWYQQTPGQGLQFLFEYFSETQRNKGNFPGRFSGRQFSNSRSEMNVSTLELGDSALYLCASSLALAGVVNEQYFGPGTRLTVT.